This entry features one T cell receptor (beta chain) sequence. This clone appeared once. No cognate antigen has been identified for it. Base qualities are not provided; no much larger clone lies one nucleotide away. The data are from a study of control samples from healthy donors and cancer patients (TCRdb year 2020). The CDR1 and CDR2 encoded by the germline V gene (reference sequence) are LNHDA and SQIVND. From the cysteine through the phenylalanine, the CDR3 covers 16 amino acids. Only CDR3 DNA is held: 48 bases, read in frame from base 1. V is cut back by 6 bases and J by 8 bases, with 13 bases in the junction unmatched. Library creation used the immunoSEQ multiplex PCR assay. TCRdb re-hosts the immuneACCESS table, in-frame sequences only. Its copies lack some clones; in the studies checked, an unresolved V gene accounts for under half of them, and the cause for the rest is not known. The sample table lists 130,000 to 150,000 clones, 85% to 95% of them with a count of one. The ten largest clones capture 12% to 15% of the sample.

Material for sequencing was PBMCs. This clonotype was sampled from a man aged 60-69 years with colorectal cancer. This chain is built from TRBV19 and TRBJ1-4, with 9 junctional bases fitting TRBD1. The CDR3 reads CASSLLPGQGHEKLFF. In nucleotide form, the sequence is TGTGCCAGTAGCCTATTACCGGGACAGGGACACGAAAAACTGTTTTTT.